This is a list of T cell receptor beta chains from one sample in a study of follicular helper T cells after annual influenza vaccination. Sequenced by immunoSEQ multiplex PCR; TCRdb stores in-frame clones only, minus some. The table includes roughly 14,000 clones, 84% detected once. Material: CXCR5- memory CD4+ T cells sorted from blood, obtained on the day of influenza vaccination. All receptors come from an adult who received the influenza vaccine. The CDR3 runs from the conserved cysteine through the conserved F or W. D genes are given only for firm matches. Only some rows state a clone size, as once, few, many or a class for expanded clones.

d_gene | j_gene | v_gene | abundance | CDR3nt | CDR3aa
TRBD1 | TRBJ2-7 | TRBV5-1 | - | TGCGCCAGCAGCTGGGACAGGGTAACCTACGAGCAGTACTTC | CASSWDRVTYEQYF
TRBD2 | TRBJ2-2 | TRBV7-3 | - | TGTGCCAGCAGCTTACGTCCGGCCGGGGGGGCCGGGGAGCTGTTTTTT | CASSLRPAGGAGELFF
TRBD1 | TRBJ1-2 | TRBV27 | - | TGTGCCAGCAGCCACAGGGGATTGGAGGGCTACACCTTC | CASSHRGLEGYTF
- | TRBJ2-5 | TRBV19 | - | TGTGCCAGTAGTAGACGGGAGACCCAGTACTTC | CASSRRETQYF
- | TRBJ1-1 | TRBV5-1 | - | TGCGCCAGCAGCTTCTCAGGGAACACTGAAGCTTTCTTT | CASSFSGNTEAFF
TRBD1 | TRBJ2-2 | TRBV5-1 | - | TGCGCCAGCAGCTTTGGGACAGCGAACACCGGGGAGCTGTTTTTT | CASSFGTANTGELFF
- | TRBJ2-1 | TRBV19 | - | TGTGCCACCAATCACCGTCCGGGGTATAAGCGAGGTGAGCAGTTCTTC | CATNHRPGYKRGEQFF
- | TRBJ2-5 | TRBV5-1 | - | TGCGCCAGCAGCTTGGGGTCGTGGTCGGGAGAGACCCAGTACTTC | CASSLGSWSGETQYF
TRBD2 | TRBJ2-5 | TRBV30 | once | TGTGCCTGGAGCGGGGGGGTCCAAGAGACCCAGTACTTC | CAWSGGVQETQYF
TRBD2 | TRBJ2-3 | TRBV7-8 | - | TGTGCCAGCAGCTTGGGACTAGCGGGGGGTGGAGATACGCAGTATTTT | CASSLGLAGGGDTQYF
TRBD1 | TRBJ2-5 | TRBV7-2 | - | TGTGCCAGCAGCGCGGATGGGACAGTCCAAGAGACCCAGTACTTC | CASSADGTVQETQYF
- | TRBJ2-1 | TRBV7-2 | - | TGTGCCAGCAGCTTAGAGGGGGGGCTGGATGAGCAGTTCTTC | CASSLEGGLDEQFF
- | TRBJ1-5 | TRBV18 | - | TGTGCCAGCTCCCCTAGCGGGCCAGGGTATCAGCCCCAGCATTTT | CASSPSGPGYQPQHF
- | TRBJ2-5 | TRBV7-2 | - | TGTGCCAGCAGCCCGGGACTCATACAAGAGACCCAGTACTTC | CASSPGLIQETQYF
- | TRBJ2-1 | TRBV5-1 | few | TGCGCCAGCAGCTTAAGTGGGGGGGCCTCCTACAATGAGCAGTTCTTC | CASSLSGGASYNEQFF
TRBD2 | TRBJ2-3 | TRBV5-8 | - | TGTGCCAGCAGCTTTACGGGGGGGACGGCTTATACGCAGTATTTT | CASSFTGGTAYTQYF
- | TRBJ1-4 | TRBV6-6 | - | TGTGCCAGCAGTTACCCCTCAGGGCCCTATGAAAAACTGTTTTTT | CASSYPSGPYEKLFF
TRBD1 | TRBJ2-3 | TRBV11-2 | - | TGTGCCAGCAGCCAGGGACAGGGTTTAGATACGCAGTATTTT | CASSQGQGLDTQYF
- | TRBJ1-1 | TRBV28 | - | TGTGCCAGCAGTTCGGAGGAAGCTTTCTTT | CASSSEEAFF
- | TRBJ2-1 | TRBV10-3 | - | TGTGCCTCCCAGGGAGACCTAAGCTCCTACAATGAGCAGTTCTTC | CASQGDLSSYNEQFF
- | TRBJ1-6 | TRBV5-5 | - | TGTGCCAGCAGCTTGGCAGAGAGGAGTTATTCACCCCTCCACTTT | CASSLAERSYSPLHF
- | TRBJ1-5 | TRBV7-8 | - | TGTGCCAGCAGCAGGGGGGATGCCCGGCCCCAGCATTTT | CASSRGDARPQHF
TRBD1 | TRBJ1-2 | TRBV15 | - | TGTGCCACCAGCAGAGGGGACAGGGGGCCTAACTATGGCTACACCTTC | CATSRGDRGPNYGYTF
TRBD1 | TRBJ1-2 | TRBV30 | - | TGTGCCTGGACAGGGGGCCGGGGCTACACCTTC | CAWTGGRGYTF
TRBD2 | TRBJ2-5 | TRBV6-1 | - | TGTGCCAGCAGTGATACTAGCGGGGTTAGAGAGACCCAGTACTTC | CASSDTSGVRETQYF
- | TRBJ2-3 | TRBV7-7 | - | TGTGCCAGCAGCCCTTCCAGGGGGGGAGATACGCAGTATTTT | CASSPSRGGDTQYF
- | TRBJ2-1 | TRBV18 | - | TGTGCCAGCTCACCACCCAAGGGCAATGAGCAGTTCTTC | CASSPPKGNEQFF
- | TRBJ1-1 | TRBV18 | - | TGTGCCAGCTCACCGATCGGACAGTCTATGAACACTGAAGCTTTCTTT | CASSPIGQSMNTEAFF
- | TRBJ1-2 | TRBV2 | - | TGTGCCAGCAGCGTCAGGGTGGGCTCGAGTGGCTACACCTTC | CASSVRVGSSGYTF
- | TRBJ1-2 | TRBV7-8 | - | TGTGCCAGCAGCCCCGGGGGGGGAGGCTATGGCTACACCTTC | CASSPGGGGYGYTF
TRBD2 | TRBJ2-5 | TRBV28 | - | TGTGCCAGCACCCCCGTTCGCCAGCGGGGGTTCCAAGAGACCCAGTACTTC | CASTPVRQRGFQETQYF
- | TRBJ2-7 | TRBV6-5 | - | TGTGCCAGCAGTTACAATCCCCAGGGCCCTTCCTACGAGCAGTACTTC | CASSYNPQGPSYEQYF
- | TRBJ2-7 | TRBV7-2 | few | TGTGCCAGCAGCCGACCTGGAGTCGAGCAGTACTTC | CASSRPGVEQYF
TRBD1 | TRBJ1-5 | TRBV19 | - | TGTGCCAGTAGTATAGGACTACGGGACAGCTACAATCAGCCCCAGCATTTT | CASSIGLRDSYNQPQHF
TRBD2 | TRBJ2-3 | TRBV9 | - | TGTGCCAGCAGCGTAGTAGCGGGGGGAGATACGCAGTATTTT | CASSVVAGGDTQYF
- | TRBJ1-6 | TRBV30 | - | TGTGCCTGGAACTACGGGGGGAATTCACCCCTCCACTTT | CAWNYGGNSPLHF
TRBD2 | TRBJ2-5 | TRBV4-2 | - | TGTGCCAGCAGCCTGGGGAGTAGCGGGGATGGAGGGGAGACCCAGTACTTC | CASSLGSSGDGGETQYF
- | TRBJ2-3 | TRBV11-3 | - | TGTGCCAGCAGCCAAAGCACAGATACGCAGTATTTT | CASSQSTDTQYF
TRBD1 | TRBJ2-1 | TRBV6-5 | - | TGTGCCAGCAAAACCCAGGGGGCGCGCAATGAGCAGTTCTTC | CASKTQGARNEQFF
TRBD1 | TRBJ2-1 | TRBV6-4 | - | TGTGCCAGCAGTCGCGGGACAGGGTCTCTCCCTCGGAATGAGCAGTTCTTC | CASSRGTGSLPRNEQFF
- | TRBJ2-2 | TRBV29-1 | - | TGCAGCGTGGCGTCCTTAAACAGGAACGCCGGGGAGCTGTTTTTT | CSVASLNRNAGELFF
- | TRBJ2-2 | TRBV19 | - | TGTGCCAGTAGGCTATATGGGAGCACCGGGGAGCTGTTTTTT | CASRLYGSTGELFF
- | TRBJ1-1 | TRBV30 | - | TGTGCCTGGAGCGGGACTTCTGAAGCTTTCTTT | CAWSGTSEAFF
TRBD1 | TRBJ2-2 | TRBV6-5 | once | TGTGCCAGCAGTTCCCCGGGACAGGGAAGTGGCGGGGAGCTGTTTTTT | CASSSPGQGSGGELFF
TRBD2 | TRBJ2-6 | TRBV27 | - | TGTGCCAGCAGTGTCCGCGGGGGGTCTGGGGCCAACGTCCTGACTTTC | CASSVRGGSGANVLTF
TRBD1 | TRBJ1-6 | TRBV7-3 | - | TGTGCCAGCAGCGCCCGGGACAGGGGTAATTCACCCCTCCACTTT | CASSARDRGNSPLHF
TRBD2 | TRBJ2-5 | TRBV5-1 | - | TGCGCCAGCAGCTTGGCCGCTACTAGCGGGGTCTACCAAGAGACCCAGTACTTC | CASSLAATSGVYQETQYF
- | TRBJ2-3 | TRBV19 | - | TGTGCCAGCGGGAACAGGGTAGATACGCAGTATTTT | CASGNRVDTQYF
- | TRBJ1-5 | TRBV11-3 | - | TGTGCCCCCCCTGGGGCAGGCAATCAGCCCCAGCATTTT | CAPPGAGNQPQHF
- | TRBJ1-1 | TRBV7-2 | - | TGTGCCAGCAGCAGGAGGACAGCAGGGGACACTGAAGCTTTCTTT | CASSRRTAGDTEAFF
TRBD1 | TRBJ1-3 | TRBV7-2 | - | TGTGCCAGCAGCCCCCGGGACAGGGTACGGAACACCATATATTTT | CASSPRDRVRNTIYF
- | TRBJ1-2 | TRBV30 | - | TGTGCCTGGCTCCGGGGGGGAGCAAACTATGGCTACACCTTC | CAWLRGGANYGYTF
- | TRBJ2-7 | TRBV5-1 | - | TGCGCCAGCAGCTTGGCGGCAGGGGGGAGATGGGAGCAGTACTTC | CASSLAAGGRWEQYF